This T cell receptor beta chain originates from a study of T cell responses to AZD1222 COVID-19 vaccine. Study context: The analysis combined second doses at about 4 or about 12 weeks.

This clone was seen just once. Here immunoSEQ multiplex PCR was the method, and the copy in TCRdb shows in-frame clones only, minus some. In the table there are around 77,000 clones, about nine tenths of which are singletons. The origin of this receptor is an adult in good health. The sample consisted of peripheral blood, taken on day 0 of AZD1222 vaccination.

DNA for the CDR3: TGTGCCAGCAGTTTTCTTGGCGGCTCACCCCTCCACTTT. It specifies CASSFLGGSPLHF. The gene calls are TRBV27 and TRBJ1-6, with no clear D. Trimming left V 3 bases short and J 10 bases short, with 10 bases between. CDR1 and CDR2 from the germline V gene are MNHEY and SMNVEV (reference sequence). This CDR3 has 13 amino acids.